The next 31 T cell receptor beta chains were all read from a single sample in a study of blood T cell repertoires in COVID-19. The assay was immunoSEQ multiplex PCR, and TCRdb's table has in-frame clones only and misses some. The sample records some 150,000 clones, 85% to 90% being singletons. The sample comprised peripheral blood. The receptors stem from a human donor in a cohort sampled during active COVID-19.

The chain links TRBV4-1 to TRBJ1-6; D perhaps matches TRBD1 (5 bases). The germline CDR1 and CDR2 sequences are MGHRA and YSYEKL. V was trimmed by 1 base and J by 0 bases, leaving 7 bases between them. The CDR3 runs 16 residues. CDR3 DNA sequence: TGCGCCAGCAGCCAAGGACAGCGCTCCTATAATTCACCCCTCCACTTT. This translates into CASSQGQRSYNSPLHF.

This chain connects TRBV4-2 to TRBJ1-4; D not certain. The ends were cut back, 2 bases at V and 8 bases at J, with 6 bases in the middle. The CDR3 runs to 12 residues. Germline CDR1 LGHNA, CDR2 YNFKEQ. Here the CDR3 reads CASSQLEEKLFF. CDR3 nucleotides: TGTGCCAGCAGCCAATTAGAAGAAAAACTGTTTTTT.

The chain links TRBV5-4 to TRBJ2-7; the match to TRBD2 covers 11 bases. The CDR3 is 14 amino acids. Germline V gives CDR1 SGHNT, CDR2 YYREEE (reference sequence). V lost 2 bases and J lost 2; bases outside the gene matches: 0. CDR3 nucleotides: TGTGCCAGCAGCTTTAGCGGGGGGGCCTACGAGCAGTACTTC. Translating gives CASSFSGGAYEQYF.

This chain uses TRBV28 with TRBJ1-2; 10 bases agree with TRBD1. CDR1 is MDHEN and CDR2 is SYDVKM in the germline V gene. The V segment lost 4 bases and the J segment 6 bases; nucleotides outside the gene matches: 8. The CDR3 has 15 residues. The CDR3 region has the DNA TGTGCCAGCAGTTCAACCCTGACAGGGGGCCATGGCTACACCTTC. This translates into CASSSTLTGGHGYTF.

The rearrangement uses TRBV5-1 and TRBJ1-4, with TRBD1 identical over 11 bases. The CDR3 is 15 amino acids. The germline CDR1 and CDR2 sequences are SGHRS and YFSETQ. The V gene end was trimmed by 2 bases and the J gene end by 8 bases; junction bases not matched to a gene: 5. The CDR3 spells CASSLGGTGGEKLFF. The CDR3, as DNA: TGCGCCAGCAGCTTAGGAGGGACAGGGGGAGAAAAACTGTTTTTT.

This chain connects TRBV4-1 to TRBJ1-4, with a weak D call TRBD1 (6 bases). CDR3 length: 15 amino acids. Germline V gene data show CDR1 as MGHRA and CDR2 as YSYEKL. Trimming left V 0 bases short and J 6 bases short, with 11 bases between. The CDR3 loop is CASSQEEQGYEKLFF. CDR3 DNA: TGCGCCAGCAGCCAAGAAGAACAGGGATATGAAAAACTGTTTTTT.

The chain recombines TRBV27 with TRBJ2-7; a weak D match, TRBD1 (5 bases). Deletions cut 4 bases from V and 0 bases from J, with 7 bases between. The germline CDR1 and CDR2 sequences are MNHEY and SMNVEV (reference sequence). The CDR3 is made up of 13 amino acids. The CDR3 DNA follows: TGTGCCAGCAGTTACAGGATCTCCTACGAGCAGTACTTC. It specifies CASSYRISYEQYF.

The chain couples TRBV9 to TRBJ2-7; 8 nucleotides line up with TRBD1. The CDR3 is made up of 14 amino acids. V dropped 0 bases and J dropped 4; count of bases not matched to a gene: 3. Germline CDR1 and CDR2: SGDLS and YYNGEE. This CDR3 is CASSVGDRPYEQYF. As DNA, the CDR3 is TGTGCCAGCAGCGTAGGGGACAGGCCGTACGAGCAGTACTTC.

This clone was seen once. V usage is TRBV21-1 and J usage is TRBJ2-1; the D call TRBD2 from the table was never checked on the DNA. TRBV21-1 is recorded as a pseudogene. The CDR3 extends over 16 amino acids. This CDR3 is CASTERGGDTPLEQFF. The CDR3 nucleotides read TGTGCCAGCACCGAAAGGGGAGGGGACACCCCCCTTGAGCAGTTCTTC.

The rearrangement uses TRBV28 and TRBJ1-1; weak D call: TRBD1 (5 bases). V lost 0 bases to trimming and J lost 4 bases, with 15 bases between them. The CDR3 runs to 16 residues. Germline CDR1 reads MDHEN; CDR2 reads SYDVKM. CDR3 loop: CASSLWTPHGGTEAFF. The CDR3 bases are TGTGCCAGCAGTTTATGGACGCCTCACGGGGGCACTGAAGCTTTCTTT.

The chain combines TRBV19 with TRBJ2-4, with 15 bases matching TRBD2. In germline, CDR1 is LNHDA, CDR2 SQIVND (reference sequence). V lost 6 bases, J lost 3 bases, and 9 bases stayed unmatched. The CDR3 is 18 residues long. The CDR3 DNA is TGTGCCAGTAGACCCTCCGGGACTAGCGGGGGGAGCAAAAACATTCAGTACTTC. Its protein product is CASRPSGTSGGSKNIQYF.

V usage is TRBV28 and J usage is TRBJ1-1, with D possibly TRBD1 on 5 matching bases. The CDR3 spans 20 residues. Per germline, CDR1 MDHEN and CDR2 SYDVKM. V was clipped by 7 bases and J by 0 bases, with 30 bases between them. Here the CDR3 DNA reads TGTGCCAGCACCCTCCTGGAACTGCGAGACCCCGCAGGGATGAACACTGAAGCTTTCTTT. This translates into CASTLLELRDPAGMNTEAFF.

This clone has a single count. In DNA, the CDR3 is TGTGCCAGCAGCTTTGGGCAGGCAGATACGCAGTATTTT. Encoded protein: CASSFGQADTQYF. V gene TRBV5-6 combines with J gene TRBJ2-3; D remains unclear. The CDR3 contains 13 residues. The V gene lost 2 bases and the J gene lost 4 bases, with 8 bases spanning the gap. Germline assignment: CDR1 SGHDT and CDR2 YYEEEE.

The J gene is TRBJ1-2, the V gene TRBV28; 7 positions match TRBD1. J was trimmed by 6 bases and V by 7 bases; bases with no gene match: 14. The germline V gene encodes CDR1 MDHEN and CDR2 SYDVKM. The CDR3 contains 15 residues. The CDR3 reads CASNPRGQRFHGYTF. The DNA for the CDR3 is TGTGCCAGCAACCCTCGGGGACAGAGATTTCATGGCTACACCTTC.

The chain carries TRBV5-4 and TRBJ2-3; D is ambiguous. Germline V CDR1 and CDR2: SGHNT, YYREEE (reference sequence). V lost 1 base and J 3 bases, leaving 6 bases between the germline ends. The CDR3 consists of 13 residues. CDR3 nucleotides: TGTGCCAGCAGCTTGACTTCGACAGATACGCAGTATTTT. Its translation is CASSLTSTDTQYF.

The chain recombines TRBV10-2 with TRBJ1-1; 7 nucleotides align to TRBD1. The CDR3 sequence is 15 residues long. V shed 3 bases, J shed 3 bases, and the junction held 7 bases outside the gene matches. Germline CDR1 and CDR2: WSHSY and SAAADI. The DNA for the CDR3 is TGCGCCAGCAGTGATACGCGGCAGGGGGACACTGAAGCTTTCTTT. It encodes CASSDTRQGDTEAFF.

The V gene is TRBV3-1 (or the pseudogene TRBV3-2), the J gene TRBJ2-1; D is possibly TRBD2 (5 bases). The CDR3 totals 15 residues. Trimming removed 1 base at V and 5 bases at J, with 12 bases between. Germline CDR1 LGHDT, CDR2 YNNKEL (reference sequence). The CDR3 region is CASSQGLSNHNEQFF. CDR3 coding DNA: TGTGCCAGCAGCCAAGGACTATCCAATCACAATGAGCAGTTCTTC.

V gene TRBV6-6 combines with J gene TRBJ2-1; D unresolved. CDR1 is MNHNY and CDR2 is SVGAGI in the germline V gene (reference sequence). The V end lost 2 bases, the J end lost 8 bases, and 10 bases lay between the germline ends. The CDR3 has 13 residues. The CDR3 DNA follows: TGTGCCAGCAGTTACCCGCTAGTCTATGAGCAGTTCTTC. Translating gives CASSYPLVYEQFF.

The rearrangement joins TRBV11-2 to TRBJ1-1; D gene ambiguous. The germline CDR1 and CDR2 sequences are SGHAT and FQNNGV. The V end lost 3 bases, the J end lost 1 base, and 6 bases lay between the germline ends. This CDR3 comprises 13 residues. CDR3 in amino acids: CASSFQANTEAFF. The DNA for the CDR3 is TGTGCCAGCAGCTTTCAGGCGAACACTGAAGCTTTCTTT.

This chain links TRBV29-1 with TRBJ2-5; D unclear. The CDR3 length is 11 residues. V dropped 6 bases and J dropped 2 bases, with 7 bases sitting between them. The germline gives CDR1 SQVTM, CDR2 ANQGSEA. The CDR3 DNA reads as TGCAGCGTCGCAGGACAAGAGACCCAGTACTTC. Amino acid sequence: CSVAGQETQYF. Full variable domain (rest looked up from reference TRBV29-1 and TRBJ2-5): SAVISQKPSRDICQRGTSLTIQCQVDSQVTMMFWYRQQPGQSLTLIATANQGSEATYESGFVIDKFPISRPNLTFSTLTVSNMSPEDSSIYLCSVAGQETQYFGPGTRLLVL.

The chain joins TRBV11-2 to TRBJ2-2, with 7 nucleotides matching TRBD2. Germline V CDR1 and CDR2: SGHAT, FQNNGV. The CDR3 length is 18 residues. The ends lost 5 bases at V and 5 bases at J; junction bases unmatched: 17. CDR3 protein: CASSEHQLAGAWTGELFF. The CDR3 coding sequence is TGTGCCAGCAGCGAGCATCAACTGGCGGGAGCTTGGACCGGGGAGCTGTTTTTT.

The chain recombines TRBV3-1 (or the pseudogene TRBV3-2) with TRBJ1-6; TRBD1 agrees at 7 bases. V lost 1 base and J lost 12; bases outside the gene matches: 18. The germline CDR1 and CDR2 sequences are LGHDT and YNNKEL (reference sequence). The CDR3 loop spans 18 amino acids. The CDR3 sequence is CASSQGTGPLGSGEPLHF. CDR3 DNA: TGTGCCAGCAGCCAAGGGACAGGTCCTCTTGGCTCCGGGGAACCCCTCCACTTT.

V and J are TRBV2 and TRBJ2-2, with 9 bases identical to TRBD1. This CDR3 contains 15 residues. V gave up 4 bases and J gave up 6 bases; unmatched junction bases: 6. The germline gives CDR1 SNHLY, CDR2 FYNNEI. The CDR3 loop reads CASSGGTGRAGELFF. The CDR3 DNA reads as TGTGCCAGCAGTGGTGGGACAGGGAGGGCCGGGGAGCTGTTTTTT.

The chain couples TRBV12-5 to TRBJ2-7, with D unresolved. From germline, CDR1 is LGHNT and CDR2 FRNRAP. The germline V and J ends were trimmed by 1 base and 2 bases, with 15 bases remaining between them. The CDR3 is 16 residues long. The CDR3 DNA sequence: TGTGCTAGTGGTTTGGAGCGTCTACCCCTTACCTACGAGCAGTACTTC. It yields the protein CASGLERLPLTYEQYF.

The chain uses TRBV5-1 and TRBJ2-3, with 10 nucleotides matching TRBD2. The ends lost 2 bases at V and 3 bases at J; junction bases unmatched: 3. Germline V gives CDR1 SGHRS, CDR2 YFSETQ. The CDR3 is made up of 15 amino acids. DNA for the CDR3: TGCGCCAGCAGCTTCACTAGCGGGACGACAGATACGCAGTATTTT. Translated: CASSFTSGTTDTQYF.

The chain joins TRBV5-1 to TRBJ1-2; D remains ambiguous. V lost 0 bases, J lost 4 bases, and 16 bases lay in between. The CDR3 has 16 residues. Germline CDR1 reads SGHRS; CDR2 reads YFSETQ. The CDR3 protein is CASSLEGSGSLYGYTF. As DNA, the CDR3 is TGCGCCAGCAGCTTGGAGGGTAGCGGGTCCCTCTATGGCTACACCTTC.

This sequence joins TRBV7-2 and TRBJ2-1, with 7 bases aligning to TRBD2. CDR3 length: 13 residues. The V and J ends lost 4 bases and 7 bases, in that order; junction bases with no gene match: 4. The germline CDR1 and CDR2 sequences are SGHTA and FQGNSA. DNA for the CDR3: TGTGCCAGCAGCTCCGCGCGGGGGAATGAGCAGTTCTTC. It is translated as CASSSARGNEQFF.

Only one count was recorded for this clone. This chain joins TRBV5-1 and TRBJ2-1; D remains unclear. The germline V gene has CDR1 SGHRS and CDR2 YFSETQ. Trimming removed 4 bases from V and 3 bases from J, with 11 bases in between. The CDR3 length is 14 residues. In nucleotides, the CDR3 is TGCGCCAGCAGCCAGGATGCAGACTACAATGAGCAGTTCTTC. It encodes CASSQDADYNEQFF.

The chain recombines TRBV5-6 with TRBJ2-2; no reliable D call. The CDR3 length is 14 residues. The V end lost 2 bases, the J end lost 1 base, and 6 bases lay between the germline ends. The germline gives CDR1 SGHDT, CDR2 YYEEEE. The CDR3 reads CASSFQENTGELFF. In DNA form, the CDR3 reads TGTGCCAGCAGCTTCCAGGAGAACACCGGGGAGCTGTTTTTT.

The chain recombines TRBV29-1 with TRBJ2-4, with 9 bases that match TRBD1. The V segment lost 6 bases and the J segment 7 bases; nucleotides outside the gene matches: 10. The germline CDR1 and CDR2 sequences are SQVTM and ANQGSEA. The CDR3 runs 14 residues. The chain's CDR3 is CSVATGTGQNIQYF. The CDR3 DNA reads as TGCAGCGTCGCCACCGGGACAGGGCAGAACATTCAGTACTTC.

The chain has TRBV28 and TRBJ2-1, with TRBD1 matching 10 bases. V gave up 5 bases and J gave up 0 bases; unmatched junction bases: 4. CDR3 length equals 16 residues. The V gene's germline CDR1 is MDHEN and CDR2 SYDVKM. The CDR3 DNA reads TGTGCCAGCAGTCCGCGGACAGGGGGCTCCTACAATGAGCAGTTCTTC. Translation gives CASSPRTGGSYNEQFF.